This T cell receptor beta chain emerged from a study of T cell repertoires in cytomegalovirus infection. TCRdb called the reads again in MiXCR, with one record for every CDR3 protein. Among roughly 120,000 distinct CDR3 sequences listed, under 30% were seen once. Study-wide results and limits: The ex vivo response was dominated by HLA-C-restricted CMV-specific TCR beta clonotypes.

Notes on this clonotype: Its antigen is not known.

This CDR3 spans 15 amino acids. V was clipped by 1 base and J by 10 bases; unmatched bases: 10. Germline CDR1 is SGHVS and CDR2 is FNYEAQ. The chain couples TRBV7-6 to TRBJ1-5; TRBD1 aligns across 7 bases. The source was CD8+ T cells from cultured PBMCs, collected from culture after CMV antigen stimulation. This sequence originates from a human donor in good health (CMV status not recorded). Some clones in this sample may be carry-over from other donors' samples. The CDR3 bases are TGTGCCAGCAGCTTAGAATCTCCGTCAGGGGGACCCCAGCATTTT. It is translated as CASSLESPSGGPQHF.